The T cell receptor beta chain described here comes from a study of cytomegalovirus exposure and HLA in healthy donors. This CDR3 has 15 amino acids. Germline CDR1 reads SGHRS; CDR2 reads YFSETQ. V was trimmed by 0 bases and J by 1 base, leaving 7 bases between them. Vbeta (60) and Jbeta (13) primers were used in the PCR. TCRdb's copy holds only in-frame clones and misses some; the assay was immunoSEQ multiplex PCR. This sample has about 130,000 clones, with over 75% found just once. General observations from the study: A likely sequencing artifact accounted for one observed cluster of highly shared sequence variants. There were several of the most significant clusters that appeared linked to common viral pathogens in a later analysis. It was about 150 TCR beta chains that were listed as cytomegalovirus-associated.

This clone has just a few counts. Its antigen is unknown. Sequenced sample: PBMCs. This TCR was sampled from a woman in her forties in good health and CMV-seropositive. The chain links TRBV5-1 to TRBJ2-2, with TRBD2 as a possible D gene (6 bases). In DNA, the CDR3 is TGCGCCAGCAGCTTGGGGGGGGTGAACACCGGGGAGCTGTTTTTT. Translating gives CASSLGGVNTGELFF.